These 9 T cell receptor beta chains were sequenced from one sample in a study of cytomegalovirus exposure and HLA in healthy donors. 13 Jbeta primers and 60 Vbeta primers were used for the PCR. Sequencing was performed with immunoSEQ multiplex PCR; in TCRdb, only in-frame clones are kept and a portion is missing. The data hold 75,000 to 95,000 clones, with 78% observed a single time. The sequenced sample was PBMCs. Receptor source: a male donor in good health and CMV-seropositive.

The chain links TRBV6-1 to TRBJ2-7; D is undetermined. CDR1 and CDR2 from the germline V gene are MNHNS and SASEGT. The germline V and J ends were trimmed by 8 bases and 3 bases, with 5 bases remaining between them. This CDR3 is built from 10 residues. CDR3 sequence: CASSDYEQYF. In nucleotides, the CDR3 is TGTGCCAGCTCAGACTACGAGCAGTACTTC.

The V and J genes are TRBV2 and TRBJ2-2; possible D gene TRBD2, 7 bases. From germline, CDR1 is SNHLY and CDR2 FYNNEI. This CDR3 comprises 15 residues. With 3 bases removed from V and 5 bases from J, the gap between germline ends came to 13 bases. The CDR3 loop is CASSEAGAPTGELFF. CDR3 DNA sequence: TGTGCCAGCAGTGAGGCGGGGGCCCCAACCGGGGAGCTGTTTTTT.

The chain joins TRBV30 to TRBJ2-3; D is unclear. The germline CDR1 and CDR2 sequences are GTSNPN and SVGIG (reference sequence). V lost 4 bases to trimming and J lost 5 bases, with 7 bases between them. The CDR3 loop spans 11 amino acids. As DNA, the CDR3 is TGTGCCTGGATCCTCGGAGATACGCAGTATTTT. It translates to CAWILGDTQYF.

The chain couples TRBV9 to TRBJ2-7; TRBD2 agrees at 7 bases. CDR3 length: 16 amino acids. The V segment lost 4 bases and the J segment 0 bases; nucleotides outside the gene matches: 10. The germline CDR1 and CDR2 sequences are SGDLS and YYNGEE. CDR3 region: CASSTDGGGPSYEQYF. CDR3 in DNA: TGTGCCAGCAGCACCGACGGGGGAGGGCCCTCCTACGAGCAGTACTTC.

This chain joins TRBV25-1 and TRBJ2-1; TRBD2 agrees at 9 bases. CDR3 length equals 17 residues. The V gene end was trimmed by 0 bases and the J gene end by 0 bases; junction bases not matched to a gene: 3. From germline, CDR1 is MGHDK and CDR2 SYGVNS. The CDR3 DNA reads as TGTGCCAGCAGTGAATATACGACTAGCGGCTCCTACAATGAGCAGTTCTTC. Its translation: CASSEYTTSGSYNEQFF.

This clone was detected only a few times. This chain connects TRBV6-1 to TRBJ2-6; perhaps TRBD1 as D (5 bases). Germline-derived CDR1 and CDR2 are MNHNS and SASEGT. This CDR3 spans 15 amino acids. Trimming stripped 10 bases from V and 0 bases from J, with 13 bases between. The CDR3 spells CATLTEPSGANVLTF. The CDR3 nucleotides are TGTGCCACCTTGACAGAGCCCTCTGGGGCCAACGTCCTGACTTTC.

The rearrangement links TRBV19 to TRBJ1-3, with a possible D match to TRBD1 (6 bases). Germline V gene sequence: CDR1 LNHDA, CDR2 SQIVND (reference sequence). The CDR3 runs to 14 residues. V was pared by 7 bases and J by 3 bases, with 13 bases between. The CDR3 region is CASIGGQIGNTIYF. In DNA, the CDR3 is TGTGCCAGTATCGGGGGGCAGATTGGAAACACCATATATTTT.

The V call is TRBV28, the J call TRBJ2-7, with TRBD1 matching over 8 bases. This CDR3 region has 14 residues. Germline CDR1 and CDR2: MDHEN and SYDVKM. V lost 3 bases, J lost 6 bases, and 7 bases stayed unmatched. In DNA, the CDR3 is TGTGCCAGCAGTTTCCGGACAGGGTCGGGCGAGCAGTACTTC. Translating it yields CASSFRTGSGEQYF.

This clone was detected a few times. This sequence joins TRBV30 and TRBJ1-5; no reliable D call. CDR3 length: 15 residues. Trimming pared 3 bases from V and 5 bases from J, leaving 17 bases between. Germline V gives CDR1 GTSNPN, CDR2 SVGIG (reference sequence). CDR3 nucleotides: TGTGCCTGGAGCCGAAAGACCCCGGGTCATCAGCCCCAGCATTTT. This translates into CAWSRKTPGHQPQHF.